Listed below are T cell receptor beta chains from one sample, sequenced in a study of cytomegalovirus exposure and HLA in healthy donors. TCRdb's table, derived via immunoSEQ multiplex PCR, lists solely in-frame clones and lacks some. The sample carries around 110,000 clones, around 78% recorded once. The sequencing input was PBMCs. The receptors originated from a man aged 25-45 years in good health and CMV-seronegative. CDR3s include the opening cysteine and the closing phenylalanine or tryptophan. Fields, in order: D gene, clone size, J gene, V gene, CDR3 DNA, CDR3 protein. The D gene is left open where the match is weak. Clone size appears in some rows only: once, few, many, or a class for an expanded clone.

d_call: .; clone_size: .; j_call: TRBJ2-6; v_call: TRBV11-2; cdr3_nt: TGTGCCAGCAGTTTCACTGGGGCCAACGTCCTGACTTTC; cdr3_aa: CASSFTGANVLTF
d_call: TRBD1; clone_size: .; j_call: TRBJ1-2; v_call: TRBV19; cdr3_nt: TGTGCCAGTAGTATATATCAGGGGGTAGTCGATGGCTACACCTTC; cdr3_aa: CASSIYQGVVDGYTF
d_call: TRBD2; clone_size: .; j_call: TRBJ2-3; v_call: TRBV28; cdr3_nt: TGTGCCAGCAGTCCCATCTTACTTTGGGGGACTAATACGCAGTATTTT; cdr3_aa: CASSPILLWGTNTQYF
d_call: .; clone_size: few; j_call: TRBJ2-7; v_call: TRBV6-4; cdr3_nt: TGTGCCAGCAGGGGTAGGACTTTCTGGCAGTACTTC; cdr3_aa: CASRGRTFWQYF
d_call: TRBD2; clone_size: few; j_call: TRBJ2-7; v_call: TRBV5-1; cdr3_nt: TGCGCCAGCAGCTTGAGGACTAGCGGCGCCTACGAGCAGTACTTC; cdr3_aa: CASSLRTSGAYEQYF
d_call: TRBD1; clone_size: few; j_call: TRBJ2-2; v_call: TRBV30; cdr3_nt: TGTGCCTGGAGTACAGGGGGGACCACTCCCGGGGAGCTGTTTTTT; cdr3_aa: CAWSTGGTTPGELFF
d_call: TRBD2; clone_size: .; j_call: TRBJ2-7; v_call: TRBV28; cdr3_nt: TGTGCCAGCAGTCTGGTGGCGGGGACTAGCGGGACCTACGAGCAGTACTTC; cdr3_aa: CASSLVAGTSGTYEQYF
d_call: .; clone_size: .; j_call: TRBJ1-5; v_call: TRBV30; cdr3_nt: TGTGCCTGGAAAGGGGGAAACGAAGGGCGCAATCAGCCCCAGCATTTT; cdr3_aa: CAWKGGNEGRNQPQHF
d_call: TRBD1; clone_size: once; j_call: TRBJ1-5; v_call: TRBV6-1; cdr3_nt: TGTGCCAGCAGTAAGGGACAGGGGGCATTCCAGCCCCAGCATTTT; cdr3_aa: CASSKGQGAFQPQHF
d_call: TRBD1; clone_size: .; j_call: TRBJ1-1; v_call: TRBV18; cdr3_nt: TGTGCCAGCTCAGGGACAGGGGCTTGGACTGAAGCTTTCTTT; cdr3_aa: CASSGTGAWTEAFF
d_call: TRBD1; clone_size: .; j_call: TRBJ1-1; v_call: TRBV27; cdr3_nt: TGTGCCAGCAGTCCGCCGGGACAGCAAAGAACTGAAGCTTTCTTT; cdr3_aa: CASSPPGQQRTEAFF
d_call: TRBD1; clone_size: .; j_call: TRBJ1-1; v_call: TRBV5-1; cdr3_nt: TGCGCCAGCAGCCCGACAGGGGGCGTATCGGGGACTGGTGAAGCTTTCTTT; cdr3_aa: CASSPTGGVSGTGEAFF
d_call: .; clone_size: .; j_call: TRBJ2-5; v_call: TRBV27; cdr3_nt: TGTGCCAGCAGTTTAAACATAGGAGGGCGAGCCCAGTACTTC; cdr3_aa: CASSLNIGGRAQYF
d_call: TRBD1; clone_size: once; j_call: TRBJ2-1; v_call: TRBV5-8; cdr3_nt: TGTGCCGCTCCCGGGACAGGAGGGTACAATGAGCAGTTCTTC; cdr3_aa: CAAPGTGGYNEQFF
d_call: .; clone_size: few; j_call: TRBJ1-5; v_call: TRBV28; cdr3_nt: TGTGCCAGCATCAAAGGGTCGGGATATAGCAATCAGCCCCAGCATTTT; cdr3_aa: CASIKGSGYSNQPQHF
d_call: .; clone_size: .; j_call: TRBJ1-1; v_call: TRBV10-3; cdr3_nt: TGTGCCATCAGTGTTGATACCGGGACAAACACTGAAGCTTTCTTT; cdr3_aa: CAISVDTGTNTEAFF
d_call: .; clone_size: .; j_call: TRBJ1-1; v_call: TRBV2; cdr3_nt: TGTGCCAGCAGTGAAGTTCAGATTTTTTCTGAAGCTTTCTTT; cdr3_aa: CASSEVQIFSEAFF
d_call: .; clone_size: .; j_call: TRBJ2-6; v_call: TRBV7-2; cdr3_nt: TGTGCCAGCAGCTTCCGGTCCCCGGGGTCTGGGGCCAACGTCCTGACTTTC; cdr3_aa: CASSFRSPGSGANVLTF
d_call: .; clone_size: .; j_call: TRBJ1-5; v_call: TRBV2; cdr3_nt: TGTGCCAGCAGTATCACATCCGGGGAAAATCAGCCCCAGCATTTT; cdr3_aa: CASSITSGENQPQHF
d_call: TRBD2; clone_size: few; j_call: TRBJ2-1; v_call: TRBV2; cdr3_nt: TGTGCCAGCAGATCTGAGCGGGGGGCCTACAATGAGCAGTTCTTC; cdr3_aa: CASRSERGAYNEQFF
d_call: .; clone_size: .; j_call: TRBJ1-5; v_call: TRBV15; cdr3_nt: TGTGCCACCAGCAGAGTTCGTTGGGACACGCATCAGCCCCAGCATTTT; cdr3_aa: CATSRVRWDTHQPQHF
d_call: TRBD1; clone_size: .; j_call: TRBJ2-2; v_call: TRBV28; cdr3_nt: TGTGCCAGCATCGACAGGGGAGGTGTCGGGGAGCTGTTTTTT; cdr3_aa: CASIDRGGVGELFF
d_call: .; clone_size: .; j_call: TRBJ2-1; v_call: TRBV11-3; cdr3_nt: TGTGCCAGCAGCTCCGAGGGGGACAATGAGCAGTTCTTC; cdr3_aa: CASSSEGDNEQFF
d_call: .; clone_size: .; j_call: TRBJ2-1; v_call: TRBV5-1; cdr3_nt: TGCGCCAGCAGCCCCAGGGGAAATGAGGACAATGAGCAGTTCTTC; cdr3_aa: CASSPRGNEDNEQFF
d_call: .; clone_size: few; j_call: TRBJ1-2; v_call: TRBV7-8; cdr3_nt: TGTGCCAGCAGCTTAGATTTCGGCAGGGAGGGTGGCTACACCTTC; cdr3_aa: CASSLDFGREGGYTF
d_call: TRBD1; clone_size: few; j_call: TRBJ1-5; v_call: TRBV29-1; cdr3_nt: TGCAGCGTGAAACAGGGGGCCGATCAGCCCCAGCATTTT; cdr3_aa: CSVKQGADQPQHF
d_call: .; clone_size: few; j_call: TRBJ2-6; v_call: TRBV28; cdr3_nt: TGTGCCAGCAGTTTACTCTCTGGGGCCAACGTCCTGACTTTC; cdr3_aa: CASSLLSGANVLTF
d_call: TRBD1; clone_size: .; j_call: TRBJ2-5; v_call: TRBV10-2; cdr3_nt: TGCGCCAGCAGAAGAACGGGACAGGGATACGAGACCCAGTACTTC; cdr3_aa: CASRRTGQGYETQYF
d_call: TRBD1; clone_size: .; j_call: TRBJ1-1; v_call: TRBV11-2; cdr3_nt: TGTGCCAGCAGCTCCATCCGGGACAGGGGGGCTGAAGCTTTCTTT; cdr3_aa: CASSSIRDRGAEAFF
d_call: TRBD2; clone_size: .; j_call: TRBJ2-1; v_call: TRBV19; cdr3_nt: TGTGCCAGTAGTTTCGGACTAGCGGGAGGAAGTGAGCAGTTCTTC; cdr3_aa: CASSFGLAGGSEQFF
d_call: .; clone_size: .; j_call: TRBJ1-2; v_call: TRBV30; cdr3_nt: TGTGCCTGGGCGGACAGTAACTATGGCTACACCTTC; cdr3_aa: CAWADSNYGYTF
d_call: TRBD2; clone_size: .; j_call: TRBJ2-2; v_call: TRBV4-1; cdr3_nt: TGCGCCAGCAGCCACTTACTAGCGGGGGCTTACACCGGGGAGCTGTTTTTT; cdr3_aa: CASSHLLAGAYTGELFF
d_call: .; clone_size: .; j_call: TRBJ1-4; v_call: TRBV7-9; cdr3_nt: TGTGCCAGCAGCCTAAATGAAAAACTGTTTTTT; cdr3_aa: CASSLNEKLFF
d_call: TRBD2; clone_size: .; j_call: TRBJ2-1; v_call: TRBV5-1; cdr3_nt: TGCGCCAGCAGCCAGATAGCGGGAAACTCCTACAATGAGCAGTTCTTC; cdr3_aa: CASSQIAGNSYNEQFF
d_call: TRBD2; clone_size: .; j_call: TRBJ2-7; v_call: TRBV7-2; cdr3_nt: TGTGCCAGCAGCTTAGGGGGGGGAGGGGCCTACGAGCAGTACTTC; cdr3_aa: CASSLGGGGAYEQYF
d_call: .; clone_size: .; j_call: TRBJ2-6; v_call: TRBV6-1; cdr3_nt: TGTGCCAGCAGCAAACATTTATCTGGGGCCAACGTCCTGACTTTC; cdr3_aa: CASSKHLSGANVLTF
d_call: TRBD2; clone_size: .; j_call: TRBJ2-1; v_call: TRBV5-1; cdr3_nt: TGCGCCAGCAGCTTGGATGGGACTAGCGGGGTCAATGAGCAGTTCTTC; cdr3_aa: CASSLDGTSGVNEQFF
d_call: .; clone_size: .; j_call: TRBJ2-2; v_call: TRBV2; cdr3_nt: TGTGCCAGCAGTTCGGACAGTGCGAACACCGGGGAGCTGTTTTTT; cdr3_aa: CASSSDSANTGELFF
d_call: TRBD2; clone_size: .; j_call: TRBJ2-7; v_call: TRBV7-9; cdr3_nt: TGTGCCAGCAGCTACGAGCGGGAGGGGGACGAGCAGTACTTC; cdr3_aa: CASSYEREGDEQYF
d_call: .; clone_size: .; j_call: TRBJ1-2; v_call: TRBV6-1; cdr3_nt: TGTGCCAGCAGTGAGGCAGGGAACTATGGCTACACCTTC; cdr3_aa: CASSEAGNYGYTF
d_call: .; clone_size: .; j_call: TRBJ2-5; v_call: TRBV19; cdr3_nt: TGTGCCAGTAGTAGGAGGGACCAAGAGACCCAGTACTTC; cdr3_aa: CASSRRDQETQYF
d_call: TRBD2; clone_size: few; j_call: TRBJ2-5; v_call: TRBV6-1; cdr3_nt: TGTGCCAGCAGCCCCGGGGAGGGAGAGACCCAGTACTTC; cdr3_aa: CASSPGEGETQYF
d_call: TRBD1; clone_size: .; j_call: TRBJ1-3; v_call: TRBV19; cdr3_nt: TGTGCCATCCGGGACAGGGGTCGAAACACCATATATTTT; cdr3_aa: CAIRDRGRNTIYF
d_call: .; clone_size: .; j_call: TRBJ1-2; v_call: TRBV28; cdr3_nt: TGTGCCAGCAGTTTCCAGGGGCCTAACTATGGCTACACCTTC; cdr3_aa: CASSFQGPNYGYTF
d_call: .; clone_size: few; j_call: TRBJ2-3; v_call: TRBV27; cdr3_nt: TGTGCCAGCATCCCAACCGGGGGTGCAGATACGCAGTATTTT; cdr3_aa: CASIPTGGADTQYF
d_call: .; clone_size: once; j_call: TRBJ1-1; v_call: TRBV6-1; cdr3_nt: TGTGCCAGCAGTGAATACTTGATCACTGAAGCTTTCTTT; cdr3_aa: CASSEYLITEAFF
d_call: TRBD1; clone_size: .; j_call: TRBJ2-2; v_call: TRBV28; cdr3_nt: TGTGCCAGCAGTTTCGCAGGGGGCGGCTCCGGGGAGCTGTTTTTT; cdr3_aa: CASSFAGGGSGELFF
d_call: .; clone_size: .; j_call: TRBJ1-1; v_call: TRBV25-1; cdr3_nt: TGTGCCAGCAGTCCCCAGGTGGGGGGCACTGAAGCTTTCTTT; cdr3_aa: CASSPQVGGTEAFF